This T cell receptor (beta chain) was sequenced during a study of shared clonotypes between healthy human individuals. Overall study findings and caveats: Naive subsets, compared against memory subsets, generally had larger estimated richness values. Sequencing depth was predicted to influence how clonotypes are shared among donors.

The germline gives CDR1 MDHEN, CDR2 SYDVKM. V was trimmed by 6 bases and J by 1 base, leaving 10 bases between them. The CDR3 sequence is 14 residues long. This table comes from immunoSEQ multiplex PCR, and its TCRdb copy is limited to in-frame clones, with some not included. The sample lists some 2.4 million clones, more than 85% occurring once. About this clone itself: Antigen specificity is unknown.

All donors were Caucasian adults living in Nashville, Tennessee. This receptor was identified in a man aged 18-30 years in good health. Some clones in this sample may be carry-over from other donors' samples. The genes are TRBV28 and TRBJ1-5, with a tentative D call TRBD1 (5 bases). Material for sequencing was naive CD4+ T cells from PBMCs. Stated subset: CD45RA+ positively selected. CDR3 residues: CASSIWGSNQPQHF. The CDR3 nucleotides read TGTGCCAGCAGCATCTGGGGGAGCAATCAGCCCCAGCATTTT.